Listed below are T cell receptor beta chains from one sample, sequenced in a study of a mutant IDH1 vaccine in newly diagnosed glioma. This table comes from immunoSEQ multiplex PCR, and its TCRdb copy is limited to in-frame clones, with some not included. The table has about 32,000 clones, around 73% seen once. Their cognate antigens are unknown. The source was PBMCs, collected from a glioma patient whose treatment included an IDH1 peptide vaccine. The receptors here all came from a woman aged 40 to 50 with glioma. Both conserved end residues are part of each CDR3. Each record gives: D gene, V gene, J gene, clone size, CDR3 protein, CDR3 DNA. D genes are given only for firm matches. Clone size is given for some rows only: seen once, a few or many times, or a class if the clone is expanded.

NA	TRBV7-9	TRBJ1-1	few	CASSLDTNPEAFF	TGTGCCAGCAGCTTGGACACCAACCCTGAAGCTTTCTTT
NA	TRBV18	TRBJ1-4	NA	CASSSQQGATNEKLFF	TGTGCCAGCTCATCGCAGCAAGGAGCAACTAATGAAAAACTGTTTTTT
NA	TRBV7-8	TRBJ1-2	NA	CASSRQGAWGYTF	TGTGCCAGCAGCCGCCAAGGGGCGTGGGGCTACACCTTC
TRBD2	TRBV19	TRBJ2-1	NA	CASSTSGAHNEQFF	TGTGCCAGCTCGACTAGCGGGGCTCACAATGAGCAGTTCTTC
TRBD1	TRBV7-9	TRBJ1-5	few	CASSLGTGTGGNQPQHF	TGTGCCAGCAGCTTGGGAACCGGGACAGGGGGCAATCAGCCCCAGCATTTT
NA	TRBV7-9	TRBJ2-7	NA	CASSPPFGGDKYEQYF	TGTGCCAGCAGCCCCCCTTTCGGGGGCGATAAGTACGAGCAGTACTTC
NA	TRBV14	TRBJ2-7	NA	CASSQTGPGEQYF	TGTGCCAGCAGCCAAACGGGCCCTGGCGAGCAGTACTTC
TRBD2	TRBV27	TRBJ2-3	NA	CASSSLAGVDTQYF	TGTGCCAGCAGTTCCCTAGCGGGGGTTGATACGCAGTATTTT
NA	TRBV7-3	TRBJ2-7	NA	CASSLYAGTTYEQYF	TGTGCCAGCAGCTTATACGCAGGAACAACCTACGAGCAGTACTTC
NA	TRBV5-1	TRBJ2-5	NA	CASSLEGGETQYF	TGCGCCAGCAGCTTGGAGGGAGGAGAGACCCAGTACTTC
NA	TRBV2	TRBJ1-6	once	CASSEMGSSYNSPLHF	TGTGCCAGCAGTGAAATGGGAAGCTCCTATAATTCACCCCTCCACTTT
NA	TRBV7-2	TRBJ2-5	NA	CASSLTRSAMGTQYF	TGTGCCAGCAGCTTAACCCGGTCGGCCATGGGGACCCAGTACTTC
TRBD2	TRBV29-1	TRBJ2-3	NA	CSVGEGGFSTDTQYF	TGCAGCGTTGGGGAGGGAGGCTTTAGCACAGATACGCAGTATTTT
TRBD2	TRBV27	TRBJ2-2	medium-sized	CASSLSASGGGELFF	TGTGCCAGCAGTTTATCTGCTAGCGGGGGCGGGGAGCTGTTTTTT
NA	TRBV6-5	TRBJ1-5	few	CASSYSAGVSNQPQHF	TGTGCCAGCAGTTACTCGGCAGGGGTTAGCAATCAGCCCCAGCATTTT
NA	TRBV25-1	TRBJ1-5	NA	CASSESGGVGQPQHF	TGTGCCAGCAGTGAATCGGGAGGGGTGGGGCAGCCCCAGCATTTT
NA	TRBV5-1	TRBJ2-7	NA	CASSLAGSYEQYF	TGCGCCAGCAGCTTGGCGGGCAGCTACGAGCAGTACTTC
NA	TRBV7-2	TRBJ1-6	NA	CASSLAVRASAPLHF	TGTGCCAGCAGCTTAGCGGTCCGGGCCAGTGCACCCCTCCACTTT
NA	TRBV2	TRBJ1-6	once	CASSEDTGYNSPLHF	TGTGCCAGCAGCGAAGATACAGGGTATAATTCACCCCTCCACTTT
NA	TRBV6-5	TRBJ2-3	once	CASGRPGLTDTQYF	TGTGCCAGCGGCCGACCGGGGCTGACAGATACGCAGTATTTT
NA	TRBV10-1	TRBJ1-2	once	CASSEGRQGIDGYTF	TGCGCCAGCAGTGAGGGTCGGCAGGGGATTGATGGCTACACCTTC
NA	TRBV30	TRBJ2-7	few	CAWRRGSYEQYF	TGTGCCTGGAGAAGGGGGTCGTACGAGCAGTACTTC
NA	TRBV4-1	TRBJ1-1	NA	CASSHHREAYTEAFF	TGCGCCAGCAGCCACCACAGGGAGGCGTACACTGAAGCTTTCTTT
TRBD1	TRBV18	TRBJ1-1	few	CASSPPRGEGQGANEAFF	TGTGCCAGCTCACCCCCCCGAGGAGAGGGACAGGGGGCGAATGAAGCTTTCTTT
TRBD1	TRBV11-2	TRBJ1-2	NA	CASSRTGSRGYTF	TGTGCCAGCAGCCGGACAGGGTCGCGTGGCTACACCTTC
TRBD2	TRBV30	TRBJ2-3	NA	CAWNGGADTQYF	TGTGCCTGGAATGGGGGGGCAGATACGCAGTATTTT
NA	TRBV27	TRBJ2-1	NA	CASSDYSYNEQFF	TGTGCCAGCAGCGACTACTCCTACAATGAGCAGTTCTTC
TRBD1	TRBV10-3	TRBJ1-2	NA	CAIRWTGGDYGYTF	TGTGCCATCAGATGGACAGGGGGCGACTATGGCTACACCTTC
NA	TRBV21-1	TRBJ2-7	NA	CASSNVRKLYEQYF	TGTGCCAGCAGCAACGTACGAAAGCTCTACGAGCAGTACTTC
NA	TRBV9	TRBJ1-6	NA	CASSVEVLSKGSPLHF	TGTGCCAGCAGCGTAGAGGTCCTTTCTAAGGGTTCACCCCTCCACTTT
NA	TRBV6-5	TRBJ2-7	NA	CASSSRQAPAGEQYF	TGTGCCAGCAGTTCCCGACAGGCGCCCGCGGGCGAGCAGTACTTC
NA	TRBV6-5	TRBJ1-1	NA	CASSYGGEGTEAFF	TGTGCCAGCAGTTACGGCGGGGAGGGCACTGAAGCTTTCTTT
TRBD2	TRBV11-1	TRBJ2-5	NA	CASRRDYQKETQYF	TGTGCCAGCAGACGGGACTACCAGAAAGAGACCCAGTACTTC
TRBD1	TRBV4-1	TRBJ1-5	NA	CASSPGQGEYNQPQHF	TGCGCCAGCAGCCCTGGACAGGGGGAATACAATCAGCCCCAGCATTTT
NA	TRBV25-1	TRBJ2-7	few	CASSEGKPYEQYF	TGTGCCAGCAGTGAAGGCAAACCCTACGAGCAGTACTTC
TRBD1	TRBV9	TRBJ1-4	NA	CASSVGTANEKLFF	TGTGCCAGCAGCGTTGGGACAGCGAATGAAAAACTGTTTTTT
NA	TRBV5-1	TRBJ1-4	NA	CASSWAQGSNEKLFF	TGCGCCAGCAGCTGGGCACAGGGATCTAATGAAAAACTGTTTTTT
NA	TRBV19	TRBJ1-1	few	CASSGVVNTEAFF	TGTGCCAGTAGCGGAGTGGTGAACACTGAAGCTTTCTTT
NA	TRBV6-6	TRBJ1-1	NA	CASSYPQTSNTEAFF	TGTGCCAGCAGTTACCCCCAAACTTCGAACACTGAAGCTTTCTTT
TRBD2	TRBV30	TRBJ2-7	NA	CAWTGGTAYEQYF	TGTGCCTGGACCGGGGGGACGGCTTACGAGCAGTACTTC
NA	TRBV27	TRBJ1-6	NA	CASSLGPSNSPLHF	TGTGCCAGCAGTTTAGGACCCTCTAATTCACCCCTCCACTTT
NA	TRBV5-6	TRBJ2-3	NA	CASSWDSYSTDTQYF	TGTGCCAGCAGCTGGGACTCCTATAGCACAGATACGCAGTATTTT
NA	TRBV6-1	TRBJ2-7	few	CAATDSSPYEQYF	TGTGCCGCAACAGATTCAAGTCCCTACGAGCAGTACTTC
NA	TRBV5-1	TRBJ1-1	few	CASSPGAPRTEAFF	TGCGCCAGCAGCCCGGGGGCCCCGAGGACTGAAGCTTTCTTT
TRBD1	TRBV9	TRBJ1-1	NA	CASRGGQGGNTEAFF	TGTGCCAGCAGGGGGGGACAGGGAGGGAACACTGAAGCTTTCTTT